These T cell receptor beta chains were read from a single sample in a study of identical twins. TCRdb re-called the 5' RACE reads through MiXCR, storing one row per CDR3 protein. The sample carries around 300,000 distinct CDR3 sequences, 6.5% to 9.5% recorded once. These data were likewise used in another study, on yellow fever vaccine responses in identical twins.

Sequenced sample: memory (CD45RO+) T cells sorted from blood. These receptors originate from a woman under 30 in good health. Both conserved end residues are part of each CDR3. Part of the rows lack a size; the others show once, few, many or a class for expanded clones.

clone size: few
V gene: TRBV5-8
CDR3 protein: CASSLEGRVAGELFF

clone size: few
V gene: TRBV10-3
CDR3 protein: CAGGTSGATPGELFF

clone size: many
V gene: TRBV29-1
CDR3 protein: CSVESNEQFF

clone size: -
V gene: TRBV12-3/TRBV12-4
CDR3 protein: CASNPGWTGQPQHF

clone size: -
V gene: TRBV12-3/TRBV12-4
CDR3 protein: CAFCPAPLLAGSYNEQFF

clone size: -
V gene: TRBV19
CDR3 protein: CASSIRAGKSTDTQYF

clone size: few
V gene: TRBV20-1
CDR3 protein: CSARGREVHNEQFF

clone size: few
V gene: TRBV27
CDR3 protein: CASSLSGLGANQPQHF

clone size: many
V gene: TRBV20-1
CDR3 protein: CSAREGGYGYTF

clone size: -
V gene: TRBV2
CDR3 protein: CASSTFRTAPREVRDEQFF

clone size: many
V gene: TRBV5-1
CDR3 protein: CASSLEGRDGQYF

clone size: few
V gene: TRBV5-1
CDR3 protein: CASSRGTGGETQYF

clone size: few
V gene: TRBV2
CDR3 protein: CASQLAGGPVEQFF

clone size: -
V gene: TRBV7-8
CDR3 protein: CASSSRGQGPSGELFF

clone size: -
V gene: TRBV20-1
CDR3 protein: CSAGQGISYEQYF

clone size: many
V gene: TRBV20-1
CDR3 protein: CSAATRDEQFF

clone size: many
V gene: TRBV28
CDR3 protein: CASTITLAGGRADTQYF

clone size: many
V gene: TRBV24-1
CDR3 protein: CATSDSREQYF

clone size: -
V gene: TRBV7-2
CDR3 protein: CASSLRSGTEKLFF

clone size: -
V gene: TRBV5-4
CDR3 protein: CASSLVSSGAGDTQYF

clone size: few
V gene: TRBV20-1
CDR3 protein: CSALTSGRDNEQFF

clone size: few
V gene: TRBV28
CDR3 protein: CASRDSNENEQFF

clone size: many
V gene: TRBV3-1
CDR3 protein: CASAPSPQETQYF

clone size: many
V gene: TRBV20-1
CDR3 protein: CSAKPGLDSDEQFF

clone size: -
V gene: TRBV6-1
CDR3 protein: CASAFLDTEAFF

clone size: -
V gene: TRBV12-3/TRBV12-4
CDR3 protein: CASTPGRTSNTEAFF

clone size: -
V gene: TRBV6-1
CDR3 protein: CASSEGAGELYEQYF

clone size: many
V gene: TRBV15
CDR3 protein: CATSPRTGQAFF

clone size: many
V gene: TRBV5-1
CDR3 protein: CASSLTPASSTDTQYF

clone size: few
V gene: TRBV3-1
CDR3 protein: CASSKGTSGSYEQYF

clone size: -
V gene: TRBV20-1
CDR3 protein: CSARVGWNEQFF

clone size: few
V gene: TRBV20-1
CDR3 protein: CSTGPGPYEQYF

clone size: many
V gene: TRBV27
CDR3 protein: CASSPGTGGAKTQYF

clone size: few
V gene: TRBV5-5
CDR3 protein: CASSFGGQGNQPQHF

clone size: many
V gene: TRBV4-1
CDR3 protein: CASSQETSGRAPSSYNEQFF

clone size: many
V gene: TRBV10-3
CDR3 protein: CAISESGLAGEGYEQYF

clone size: few
V gene: TRBV2
CDR3 protein: CASSYAIETQYF

clone size: -
V gene: TRBV11-2
CDR3 protein: CASSQALGGANVLTF